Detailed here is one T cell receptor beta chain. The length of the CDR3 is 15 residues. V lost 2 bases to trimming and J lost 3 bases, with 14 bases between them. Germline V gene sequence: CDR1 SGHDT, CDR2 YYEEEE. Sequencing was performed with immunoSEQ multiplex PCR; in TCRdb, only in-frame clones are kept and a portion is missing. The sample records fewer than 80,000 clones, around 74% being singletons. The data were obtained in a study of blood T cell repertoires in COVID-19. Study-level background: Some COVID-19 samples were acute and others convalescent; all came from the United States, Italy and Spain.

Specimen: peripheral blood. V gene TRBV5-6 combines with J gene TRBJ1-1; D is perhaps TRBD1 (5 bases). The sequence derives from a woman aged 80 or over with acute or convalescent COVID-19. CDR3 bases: TGTGCCAGCAGCTTTAGGCCGGCGGGGGACACTGAAGCTTTCTTT. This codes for CASSFRPAGDTEAFF.